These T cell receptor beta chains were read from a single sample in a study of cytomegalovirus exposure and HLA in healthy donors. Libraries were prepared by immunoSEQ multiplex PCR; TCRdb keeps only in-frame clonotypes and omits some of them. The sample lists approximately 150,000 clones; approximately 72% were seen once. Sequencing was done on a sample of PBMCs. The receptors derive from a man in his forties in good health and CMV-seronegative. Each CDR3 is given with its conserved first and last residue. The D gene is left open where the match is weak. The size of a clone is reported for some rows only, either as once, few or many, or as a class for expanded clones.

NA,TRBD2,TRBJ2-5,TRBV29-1,CSVDGTSASLETQYF,TGCAGCGTTGATGGGACTAGCGCTTCCCTAGAGACCCAGTACTTC
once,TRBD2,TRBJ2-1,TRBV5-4,CASSAGGGGDGEQFF,TGTGCCAGCAGCGCGGGGGGGGGAGGGGACGGTGAGCAGTTCTTC
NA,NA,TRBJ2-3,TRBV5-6,CASSLATFSTDTQYF,TGTGCCAGCAGCTTGGCGACATTCAGCACAGATACGCAGTATTTT
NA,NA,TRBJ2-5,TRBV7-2,CASSTAGIQETQYF,TGTGCCAGCAGCACCGCGGGGATCCAAGAGACCCAGTACTTC
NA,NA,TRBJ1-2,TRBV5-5,CASSLEEGGYTF,TGTGCCAGCAGCTTGGAAGAGGGAGGCTACACCTTC
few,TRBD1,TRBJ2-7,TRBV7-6,CASSTGTASFEQYF,TGTGCCAGCAGCACCGGGACAGCCTCGTTCGAGCAGTACTTC
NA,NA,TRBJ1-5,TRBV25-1,CASSEGGKHQPQNF,TGTGCCAGCAGTGAAGGAGGGAAGCATCAGCCCCAGAATTTT
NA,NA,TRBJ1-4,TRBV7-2,CASSLVSGNEKLFF,TGTGCCAGCAGCTTAGTGTCAGGGAATGAAAAACTGTTTTTT
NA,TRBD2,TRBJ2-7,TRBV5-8,CASSPSGTYEQYF,TGTGCCAGCAGCCCTAGCGGAACCTACGAGCAGTACTTC
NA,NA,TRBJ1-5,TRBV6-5,CASSKTEFNQPQNF,TGTGCCAGCAGCAAGACAGAATTCAATCAGCCCCAGAATTTT
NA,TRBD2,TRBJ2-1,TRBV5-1,CASSYRLAGGDEQFF,TGCGCCAGCAGCTACCGACTAGCGGGGGGGGATGAGCAGTTCTTC
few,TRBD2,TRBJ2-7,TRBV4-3,CASSQDVPIGLAGRLSYEQYF,TGCGCCAGCAGCCAAGACGTCCCAATAGGACTAGCGGGACGACTCTCCTACGAGCAGTACTTC
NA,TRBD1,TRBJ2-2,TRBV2,CASSLDRGRSGELFF,TGTGCCAGCAGTTTAGACAGGGGAAGGAGCGGGGAGCTGTTTTTT
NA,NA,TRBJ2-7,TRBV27,CASSLSGLGQSYEQYF,TGTGCCAGCAGTTTATCGGGACTGGGACAGTCCTACGAGCAGTACTTC
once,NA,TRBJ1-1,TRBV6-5,CASSYSFTGEAFF,TGTGCCAGCAGTTACTCATTCACGGGTGAAGCTTTCTTT
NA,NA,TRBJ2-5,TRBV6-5,CASSYRRDQETQYF,TGTGCCAGCAGTTATAGGCGGGATCAAGAGACCCAGTACTTC
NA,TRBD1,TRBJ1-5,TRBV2,CASGQGAGQPQNF,TGTGCCAGCGGACAGGGGGCCGGTCAGCCCCAGAATTTT
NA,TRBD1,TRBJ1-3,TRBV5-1,CASSLDRLGNTIYF,TGCGCCAGCAGCCTGGACAGGCTCGGAAACACCATATATTTT
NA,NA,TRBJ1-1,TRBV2,CASSEYLYWTEAFF,TGTGCCAGCAGTGAATATCTATACTGGACTGAAGCTTTCTTT
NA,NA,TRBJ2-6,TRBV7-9,CASSADLRGNSGANVLTF,TGTGCCAGCAGCGCCGACCTCCGGGGAAACTCTGGGGCCAACGTCCTGACTTTC
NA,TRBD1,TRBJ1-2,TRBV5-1,CASSPRTGDGGYTF,TGCGCCAGCAGCCCGCGGACAGGCGACGGTGGCTACACCTTC
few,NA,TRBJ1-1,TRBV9,CASSPVQGHTEAFF,TGTGCCAGCAGCCCCGTGCAGGGTCACACTGAAGCTTTCTTT
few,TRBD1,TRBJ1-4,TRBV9,CASSVGQGGEKLFF,TGTGCCAGCAGCGTGGGACAGGGTGGTGAAAAACTGTTTTTT
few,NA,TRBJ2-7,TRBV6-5,CASSYSRGRGEQYF,TGTGCCAGCAGTTACTCGAGAGGGAGAGGCGAGCAGTACTTC
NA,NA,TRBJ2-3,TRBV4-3,CASSQETPDTQYF,TGCGCCAGCAGCCAGGAGACGCCAGATACGCAGTATTTT
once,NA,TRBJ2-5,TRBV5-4,CASSYAYQETQYF,TGTGCCAGCAGCTATGCGTACCAAGAGACCCAGTACTTC
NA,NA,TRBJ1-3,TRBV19,CASSISRGPPNTIYF,TGTGCCAGTAGTATTTCGCGGGGGCCCCCGAACACCATATATTTT